The T cell receptor (beta chain) described here comes from a study of T cell repertoires in cytomegalovirus infection. On the study more broadly: Shared public TCR beta signatures pointed to both CMV infection and a matching HLA type.

This clonotype was detected only a few times. MiXCR was run by TCRdb on the reads, yielding one entry per CDR3 protein. The table includes about 260,000 distinct CDR3 sequences, about an eighth detected once. This clonotype was sampled from a human donor in good health (CMV status not recorded). Some clones in this sample may be carry-over from other donors' samples. The sequenced material came from PBMCs.

CDR3 amino acids: CAGGQGTEAFF. In DNA form, the CDR3 reads TGTGCCGGGGGACAGGGAACTGAAGCTTTCTTT. This rearrangement joins TRBV2 to TRBJ1-1; 9 bases map to TRBD1. Germline lookup yields CDR1 SNHLY and CDR2 FYNNEI. This CDR3 comprises 11 residues. The trim removed 11 bases at V and 5 bases at J, leaving 3 bases unmatched.